Below are 5 T cell receptor beta chains sequenced from a single sample in a study of shared T cell receptors in the human thymus. Some clones are missing from TCRdb's copy, which holds only in-frame ones; the method was immunoSEQ multiplex PCR. The sample records under 850,000 clones, 88% being singletons. These data were also reused for a study on human thymus T cells.

Sequenced sample: thymocytes. Receptor source: a boy younger than two with a congenital heart defect.

This clone was found once. The chain combines TRBV28 with TRBJ1-1; 7 nucleotides line up with TRBD1. CDR3 size: 15 residues. Germline V gene lookup returns CDR1 MDHEN and CDR2 SYDVKM. After removal of 3 bases from V and 1 base from J, the junction contained 5 bases not matched to a gene. DNA of the CDR3: TGTGCCAGCAGTTTGGCTGGGACAGCGAACACTGAAGCTTTCTTT. Residues: CASSLAGTANTEAFF.

The J gene is TRBJ2-7, the V gene TRBV4-1; 7 nucleotides match TRBD1. Germline CDR1 is MGHRA and CDR2 is YSYEKL. After removal of 1 base from V and 4 bases from J, the junction contained 7 bases not matched to a gene. This CDR3 contains 15 residues. This CDR3 is CASSQARQGAYEQYF. The CDR3 region has the DNA TGCGCCAGCAGCCAAGCCCGACAGGGAGCTTACGAGCAGTACTTC.

The rearrangement links TRBV29-1 to TRBJ2-7, with unresolved D. Germline V gene lookup returns CDR1 SQVTM and CDR2 ANQGSEA. V was clipped by 1 base and J by 6 bases, with 22 bases between them. This CDR3 region has 16 residues. CDR3 in DNA: TGCAGCGTTGAAGTAGGCGGCGGCCCCCGGAATAGCGAGCAGTACTTC. Its protein product is CSVEVGGGPRNSEQYF.

The chain joins TRBV11-2 to TRBJ2-3, with 9 positions matching TRBD2. J lost 4 bases, V lost 3 bases, and 2 bases had no gene match. This CDR3 has 14 amino acids. In germline, CDR1 is SGHAT, CDR2 FQNNGV. In nucleotides, the CDR3 is TGTGCCAGCAGCTTGAGCGGGAGGTCAGATACGCAGTATTTT. It codes for CASSLSGRSDTQYF.

J is TRBJ2-3 and V is TRBV4-3; TRBD2 matches 11 bases. Trimming at V came to 4 bases and at J to 4 bases, leaving 13 bases not matched to a gene. CDR1 and CDR2 (germline): LGHNA, YSLEER. The CDR3 contains 18 residues. The CDR3 reads CASSLLTALAGGADTQYF. The CDR3 nucleotides read TGCGCCAGCAGCCTGCTAACCGCTCTAGCGGGAGGCGCAGATACGCAGTATTTT.